This T cell receptor beta chain emerged from a study of blood T cell repertoires in COVID-19. Study context: The samples span acute and convalescent COVID-19 from the United States, Italy and Spain. T cells, B-cell-depleted T cells, or PBMCs provided the cDNA or gDNA that served as material.

Per germline, CDR1 KGHDR and CDR2 SFDVKD. CDR3 size: 14 residues. Unmatched junction bases numbered 4, after V lost 9 bases and J lost 2 bases. In the authors' methods: Amplification of reference gene primers was used by the study to estimate nucleated cell counts. Produced via immunoSEQ multiplex PCR; TCRdb's table is partial and in-frame only. From that table come the V and J calls and clone size; the DNA was used to work out D and trimming. The table records 30,000 to 50,000 clones, roughly 75% of them present only once. Sequenced input: peripheral blood. This TCR was sampled from an elderly man with active or convalescent COVID-19. The V call is TRBV24-1, the J call TRBJ2-3; 10 nucleotides align to TRBD1. CDR3 bases: TGTGCCACCTTAGACAGGGGGCCCACAGATACGCAGTATTTT. It codes for CATLDRGPTDTQYF.